This T cell receptor beta chain was obtained from a study of blood T cells in healthy people across ages. This clonotype has a handful of counts. The second PCR ran roughly 6 to 12 cycles with a sample-barcoded 5' primer and J-beta primers. Sequencing recovered at least 2.5 million CDR3-containing paired-end reads from each sample. TCRdb redid the calling of the 5' RACE reads with MiXCR, one entry per CDR3 protein. In the table there are roughly 700,000 distinct CDR3 sequences, around half of which are singletons. V dropped 4 bases and J dropped 2 bases, with 16 bases sitting between them. CDR1 is SGHRS, CDR2 YFSETQ, per germline. This CDR3 is built from 15 residues. A minimum of 6 micrograms of total RNA was extracted per sample.

The chain joins TRBV5-1 to TRBJ2-7; D is perhaps TRBD1 or TRBD2 (5 bases each). Specimen: blood. This TCR derives from a woman aged 60-75 years in good health. The DNA for the CDR3 is TGCGCCAGCAGCCCGGGGCGGACGGAGACCTACGAGCAGTACTTC. As protein: CASSPGRTETYEQYF.